Sequencing of this T cell receptor beta chain was carried out in a study of T cells in tumors after PD-1 blockade. Study-wide background: Either cemiplimab 350 mg every 2 weeks or pembrolizumab 200 mg every 3 weeks was given.

Libraries were prepared by immunoSEQ multiplex PCR; TCRdb keeps only in-frame clonotypes and omits some of them. The table records roughly 15,000 clones, roughly 80% of them present only once. V lost 6 bases and J lost 6; bases outside the gene matches: 16. The CDR3 length is 17 residues. Germline CDR1 SGHTA, CDR2 FQGNSA. The chain couples TRBV7-2 to TRBJ2-3; 9 bases match TRBD2. The source was PBMCs, collected after anti-PD-1 treatment. This TCR was sampled from a human donor with basal cell carcinoma. DNA of the CDR3: TGTGCCAGCAGATCAACCGGTGTGCGGGGGGGCCGGGATACGCAGTATTTT. This sequence encodes CASRSTGVRGGRDTQYF.